The source of this T cell receptor beta chain is a study of cytomegalovirus exposure and HLA in healthy donors. The CDR3 totals 14 residues. Per germline, CDR1 MNHNS and CDR2 SASEGT. V dropped 1 base and J dropped 5; count of bases not matched to a gene: 1. 60 Vbeta and 13 Jbeta primers were used in PCR. Clones were read by immunoSEQ multiplex PCR, and TCRdb kept only the in-frame ones, dropping some. The sample lists 150,000 to 200,000 clones; around 82% were seen once. V usage is TRBV6-1 and J usage is TRBJ2-4; 8 bases are a match to TRBD2. The material sequenced was PBMCs. The source is a boy aged 2-9 years in good health and CMV-seronegative. The CDR3 protein is CASSEEGLENIQYF. The CDR3, as DNA: TGTGCCAGCAGTGAAGAGGGACTAGAAAACATTCAGTACTTC.